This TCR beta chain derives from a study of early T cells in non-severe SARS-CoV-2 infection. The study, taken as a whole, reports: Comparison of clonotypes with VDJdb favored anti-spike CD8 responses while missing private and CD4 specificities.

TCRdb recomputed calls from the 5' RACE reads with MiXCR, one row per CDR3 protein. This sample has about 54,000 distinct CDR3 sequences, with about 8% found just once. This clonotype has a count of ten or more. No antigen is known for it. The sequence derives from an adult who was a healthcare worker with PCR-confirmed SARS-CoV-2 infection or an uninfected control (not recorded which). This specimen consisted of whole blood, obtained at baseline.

DNA of the CDR3: TGCGCCAGCAGCTTGTCCCCAGGTTATAGTTTCAATGAGCAGTTCTTC. This translates into CASSLSPGYSFNEQFF. The V and J genes are TRBV5-1 and TRBJ2-1, with unresolved D. V shed 1 base and J shed 6 bases, with 17 bases lying between them. The CDR3 runs to 16 residues. Looked up from germline, CDR1 is SGHRS and CDR2 is YFSETQ.